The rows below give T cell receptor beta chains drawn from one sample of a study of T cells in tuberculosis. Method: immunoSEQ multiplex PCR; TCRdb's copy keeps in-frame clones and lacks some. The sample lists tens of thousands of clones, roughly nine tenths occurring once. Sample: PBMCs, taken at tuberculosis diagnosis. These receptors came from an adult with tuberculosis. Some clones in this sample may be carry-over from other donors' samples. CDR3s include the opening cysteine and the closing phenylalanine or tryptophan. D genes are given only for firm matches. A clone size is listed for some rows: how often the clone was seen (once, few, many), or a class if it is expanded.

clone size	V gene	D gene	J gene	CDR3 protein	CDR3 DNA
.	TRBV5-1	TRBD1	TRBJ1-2	CASSIGQGYGYTF	TGCGCCAGCAGCATCGGACAGGGCTATGGCTACACCTTC
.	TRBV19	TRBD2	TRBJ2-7	CASSIRSGGVSPSYEQYF	TGTGCCAGTAGTATTAGGAGCGGGGGAGTTTCCCCCTCTTACGAGCAGTACTTC
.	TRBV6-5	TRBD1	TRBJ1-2	CASSFTGQGVEGYTF	TGTGCCAGCAGTTTCACGGGACAGGGGGTGGAGGGCTACACCTTC
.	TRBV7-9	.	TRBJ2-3	CASVLPVATDTQYF	TGTGCCAGCGTGCTTCCGGTAGCCACAGATACGCAGTATTTT
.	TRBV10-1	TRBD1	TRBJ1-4	CASSEKTWTGEEKLFF	TGCGCCAGCAGTGAGAAAACCTGGACAGGGGAAGAAAAACTGTTTTTT
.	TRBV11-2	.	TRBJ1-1	CASSLDLLSIRNTEAFF	TGTGCCAGCAGCTTAGATTTGTTGTCCATTAGGAACACTGAAGCTTTCTTT
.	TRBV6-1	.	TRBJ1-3	CASSEGHRALYGNTIYF	TGTGCCAGCAGTGAAGGGCACAGGGCGCTCTACGGAAACACCATATATTTT
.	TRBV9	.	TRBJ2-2	CASSVELSIPGELFF	TGTGCCAGCAGCGTAGAACTATCGATACCCGGGGAGCTGTTTTTT
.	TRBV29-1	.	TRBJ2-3	CSVGGLDTQYF	TGCAGCGTCGGAGGGTTAGATACGCAGTATTTT
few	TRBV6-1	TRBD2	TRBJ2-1	CASSDFPSGGSYNEQFF	TGTGCCAGCAGTGACTTCCCTAGCGGGGGGTCCTACAATGAGCAGTTCTTC
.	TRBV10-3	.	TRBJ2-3	CAIKGPNFQKKRQDGTDTQYF	TGTGCCATCAAGGGCCCTAACTTTCAGAAAAAGCGACAGGACGGTACAGATACGCAGTATTTT
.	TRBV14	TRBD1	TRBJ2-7	CASSVRDRPFYEQYF	TGTGCCAGCAGCGTTCGGGACAGACCTTTTTACGAGCAGTACTTC
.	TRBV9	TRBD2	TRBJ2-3	CASSAGGPAGGDTQYF	TGTGCCAGCAGCGCCGGTGGCCCAGCGGGAGGGGATACGCAGTATTTT
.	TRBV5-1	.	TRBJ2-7	CASSARTQSREQYF	TGCGCCAGCAGCGCACGAACACAGTCACGCGAGCAGTACTTC
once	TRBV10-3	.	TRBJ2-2	CAIRPQDSGTGELFF	TGTGCCATCAGGCCTCAGGACAGTGGTACCGGGGAGCTGTTTTTT
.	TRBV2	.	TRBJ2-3	CASSGAASTDTQYF	TGTGCCAGCAGTGGGGCAGCCAGCACAGATACGCAGTATTTT
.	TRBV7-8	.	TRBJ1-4	CASSLSSTVGKLFF	TGTGCCAGCAGCCTTAGCTCGACCGTCGGAAAACTGTTTTTT
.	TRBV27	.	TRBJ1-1	CASSLGRDYRNTEAFF	TGTGCCAGCAGTTTGGGCAGGGATTATCGGAACACTGAAGCTTTCTTT
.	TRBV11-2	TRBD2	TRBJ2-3	CASSWGGGHPTDTQYF	TGTGCCAGCAGCTGGGGCGGGGGGCACCCCACAGATACGCAGTATTTT
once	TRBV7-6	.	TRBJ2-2	CASSLPTGGVTGELFF	TGTGCCAGCAGCTTACCCACAGGGGGGGTCACCGGGGAGCTGTTTTTT
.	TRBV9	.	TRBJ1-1	CASSGGGRGGTEAFF	TGTGCCAGCAGCGGTGGGGGGAGGGGAGGCACTGAAGCTTTCTTT
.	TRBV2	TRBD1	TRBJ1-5	CASSGGQVFIGNQPQHF	TGTGCCAGCAGTGGGGGACAGGTTTTTATTGGGAATCAGCCCCAGCATTTT
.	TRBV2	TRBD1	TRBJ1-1	CASRDRGLNTEAFF	TGTGCCAGCAGGGACAGGGGGCTCAACACTGAAGCTTTCTTT
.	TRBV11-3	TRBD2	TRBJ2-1	CASSKSGGLYNEQFF	TGTGCCAGCAGCAAAAGCGGGGGGTTATACAATGAGCAGTTCTTC
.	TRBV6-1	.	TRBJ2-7	CASSEVRSLLVYEQYF	TGTGCCAGCAGTGAAGTTCGCAGTCTCTTGGTCTACGAGCAGTACTTC
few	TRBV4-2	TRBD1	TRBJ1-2	CASSRETGTGDTF	TGTGCCAGCAGCCGAGAAACCGGGACAGGGGACACCTTC
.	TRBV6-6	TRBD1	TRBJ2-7	CASSFGTAYEQYF	TGTGCCAGCAGCTTCGGGACAGCCTACGAGCAGTACTTC
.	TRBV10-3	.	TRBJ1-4	CAISERQTNEKLFF	TGTGCCATCAGTGAGCGACAGACTAATGAAAAACTGTTTTTT
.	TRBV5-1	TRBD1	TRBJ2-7	CASSLKQGYEQYF	TGCGCCAGCAGCTTAAAACAGGGGTACGAGCAGTACTTC
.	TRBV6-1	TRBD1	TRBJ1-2	CASSERTGVGMYGYTF	TGTGCCAGCAGTGAAAGGACAGGGGTAGGAATGTATGGCTACACCTTC
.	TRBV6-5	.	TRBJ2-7	CASRVQGTSYEQYF	TGTGCCAGCAGGGTACAGGGGACTTCCTACGAGCAGTACTTC
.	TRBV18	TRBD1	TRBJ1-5	CASSLGQGNQPQHF	TGTGCCAGCTCACTTGGACAGGGGAATCAGCCCCAGCATTTT
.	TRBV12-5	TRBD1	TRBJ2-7	CASGFGTGWYEQYF	TGTGCTAGTGGTTTCGGGACAGGGTGGTACGAGCAGTACTTC
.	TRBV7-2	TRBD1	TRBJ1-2	CASIPGGGRPRGYTF	TGTGCCAGCATCCCTGGAGGGGGCCGGCCTAGAGGCTACACCTTC
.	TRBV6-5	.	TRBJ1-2	CASSYYASYGYTF	TGTGCCAGCAGTTACTACGCCAGTTATGGCTACACCTTC
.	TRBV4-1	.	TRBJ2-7	CASSHALADFRPSYEQYF	TGCGCCAGCAGCCATGCGCTCGCGGACTTCCGCCCCTCCTACGAGCAGTACTTC
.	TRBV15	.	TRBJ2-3	CATSRDLGVGDTQYF	TGTGCCACCAGCAGAGACCTCGGGGTTGGGGATACGCAGTATTTT
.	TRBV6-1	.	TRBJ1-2	CASGQYYGYTF	TGTGCCAGCGGACAGTACTATGGCTACACCTTC
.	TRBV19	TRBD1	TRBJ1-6	CASGEQGNSPLHF	TGTGCCAGTGGGGAACAGGGGAATTCACCCCTCCACTTT
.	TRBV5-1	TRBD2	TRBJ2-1	CASSLGVAGVYNEQFF	TGCGCCAGCAGCTTGGGGGTTGCGGGGGTCTACAATGAGCAGTTCTTC
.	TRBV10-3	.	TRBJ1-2	CAIGGGRYGYTF	TGTGCCATCGGGGGGGGCCGCTACGGCTACACCTTC
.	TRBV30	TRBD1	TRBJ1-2	CAWSVKTGVNYGYTF	TGTGCCTGGAGTGTTAAGACAGGGGTTAACTATGGCTACACCTTC
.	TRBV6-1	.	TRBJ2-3	CASSEGWWGLADTQYF	TGTGCCAGCAGTGAAGGGTGGTGGGGGCTGGCAGATACGCAGTATTTT
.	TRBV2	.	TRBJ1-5	CASSVGEYQPQHF	TGTGCCAGCAGTGTAGGGGAATATCAGCCCCAGCATTTT
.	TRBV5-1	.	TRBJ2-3	CASSFPGEDTQYF	TGCGCCAGCAGCTTCCCAGGGGAAGATACGCAGTATTTT
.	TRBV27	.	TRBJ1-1	CASSGGTEAFF	TGTGCCAGCAGTGGGGGGACTGAAGCTTTCTTT
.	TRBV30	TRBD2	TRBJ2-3	CAWSVRPFRRGGGDTQYF	TGTGCCTGGAGTGTACGTCCCTTTCGGCGGGGGGGTGGAGATACGCAGTATTTT
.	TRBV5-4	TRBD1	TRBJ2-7	CASSLGAGGDEQYF	TGTGCCAGCAGCTTGGGGGCAGGGGGCGACGAGCAGTACTTC
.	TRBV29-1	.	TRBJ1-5	CSATLGTYGNQPQHF	TGCAGCGCAACCCTTGGGACATACGGAAATCAGCCCCAGCATTTT
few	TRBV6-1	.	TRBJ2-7	CASGVNEQYF	TGTGCCAGCGGAGTGAACGAGCAGTACTTC